The 5 T cell receptor beta chains in this list originate from one sample, sequenced in a study of T cell responses to AZD1222 COVID-19 vaccine (dated by TCRdb to 2020 to 2023). Interpreted using the paper, the time point label stands for: baseline before first vaccination. The meaning of the sample's treatment or condition label: meningococcal conjugate vaccine given as trial control. Library construction relied on the immunoSEQ multiplex PCR assay. The table comes from immuneACCESS by way of TCRdb, which keeps in-frame sequences with V and J called. Part of the clones is missing from these tables; in studies checked, under half for an unresolved V gene and the rest for unknown reasons. The sample table records 130,000 or so clones; 85% to 95% of these occur just once. Less than 0.95% of the sample comes from the top ten. The specimen comprised peripheral blood, sampled on day 0 of MenACWY control vaccination. The receptors here all came from an adult in good health.

This chain links TRBV5-8 with TRBJ1-1, with TRBD1 matching over 7 bases. The CDR3 runs to 14 residues. The germline V gene encodes CDR1 SGHTS and CDR2 YDEGEE. J was trimmed by 0 bases and V by 7 bases; bases with no gene match: 6. As DNA, the CDR3 is TGTGCCAGCTCGCGGGACAGAGTGAACACTGAAGCTTTCTTT. Encoded protein: CASSRDRVNTEAFF.

The chain carries TRBV5-1 and TRBJ2-7, with 8 bases lining up with TRBD1. CDR1 is SGHRS, CDR2 YFSETQ, per germline. After removal of 4 bases from V and 6 bases from J, the junction contained 6 bases not matched to a gene. This CDR3 has 13 residues. CDR3 sequence (DNA): TGCGCCAGCAGCCTGCGACAGGGGTCCGAGCAGTACTTC. This translates into CASSLRQGSEQYF. Filled out from reference TRBV5-1 and TRBJ2-7, the complete variable domain reads KAGVTQTPRYLIKTRGQQVTLSCSPISGHRSVSWYQQTPGQGLQFLFEYFSETQRNKGNFPGRFSGRQFSNSRSEMNVSTLELGDSALYLCASSLRQGSEQYFGPGTRLTVT.

The genes are TRBV10-3 and TRBJ2-1; 11 nucleotides agree with TRBD1. Looked up from germline, CDR1 is ENHRY and CDR2 is SYGVKD. V lost 0 bases, J lost 7 bases, and 11 bases stayed unmatched. The CDR3 contains 18 residues. The CDR3 coding sequence is TGTGCCATCAGTGAGTCTCTTCCCGGGACAGGGGGAAGAAATGAGCAGTTCTTC. Its protein is CAISESLPGTGGRNEQFF.

The genes are TRBV3-1 (or the pseudogene TRBV3-2) and TRBJ2-5, with TRBD1 matching 7 bases. Losses at the gene ends were 6 bases for V and 2 bases for J; bases not matched to a gene: 6. This CDR3 comprises 14 residues. Germline V gene sequence: CDR1 LGHDT, CDR2 YNNKEL (reference sequence). CDR3 nucleotide sequence: TGTGCCAGCAGTGACGGGACAGAACAAGAGACCCAGTACTTC. This codes for CASSDGTEQETQYF.

The chain is built from TRBV7-3 and TRBJ2-1; D gene unclear. Germline V gene lookup returns CDR1 SGHTA and CDR2 FQGTGA. The CDR3 is made up of 14 amino acids. The V end was cut by 4 bases, the J end by 2 bases, with 9 bases between. The CDR3 coding sequence is TGTGCCAGCAGCTCAATTTCCCCCTACAATGAGCAGTTCTTC. Translated, it gives CASSSISPYNEQFF.